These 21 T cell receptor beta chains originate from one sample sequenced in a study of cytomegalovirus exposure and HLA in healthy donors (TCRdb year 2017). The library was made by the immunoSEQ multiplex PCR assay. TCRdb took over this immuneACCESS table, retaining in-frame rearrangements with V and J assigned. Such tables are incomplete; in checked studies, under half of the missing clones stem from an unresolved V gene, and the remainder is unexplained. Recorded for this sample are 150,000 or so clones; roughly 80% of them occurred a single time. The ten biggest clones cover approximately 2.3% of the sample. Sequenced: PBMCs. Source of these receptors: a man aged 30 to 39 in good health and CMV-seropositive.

CDR3 in amino acids: CASSSDRGSYEQYF. CDR3 sequence (DNA): TGTGCCAGCAGTTCAGACAGGGGGTCCTACGAGCAGTACTTC. The J gene is TRBJ2-7, the V gene TRBV5-5; the match to TRBD1 covers 9 bases. CDR3 size: 14 residues. Germline CDR1 and CDR2: SGHKS and YYEKEE (reference sequence). J lost 1 base, V lost 5 bases, and 4 bases had no gene match. The full variable domain, rest sourced from reference TRBV5-5 and TRBJ2-7, is DAGVTQSPTHLIKTRGQQVTLRCSPISGHKSVSWYQQVLGQGPQFIFQYYEKEERGRGNFPDRFSARQFPNYSSELNVNALLLGDSALYLCASSSDRGSYEQYFGPGTRLTVT.

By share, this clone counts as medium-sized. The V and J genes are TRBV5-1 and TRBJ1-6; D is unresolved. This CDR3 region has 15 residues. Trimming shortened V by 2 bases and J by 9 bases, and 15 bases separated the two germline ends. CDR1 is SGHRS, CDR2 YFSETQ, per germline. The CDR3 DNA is TGCGCCAGCAGCTTTGTTTCGGGAGGTGCTTCACCCCTCCACTTT. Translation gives CASSFVSGGASPLHF.

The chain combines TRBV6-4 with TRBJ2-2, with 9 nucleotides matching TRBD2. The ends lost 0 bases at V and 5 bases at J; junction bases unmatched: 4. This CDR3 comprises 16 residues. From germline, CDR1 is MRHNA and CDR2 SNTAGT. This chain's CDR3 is CASSDSQRGETGELFF. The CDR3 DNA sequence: TGTGCCAGCAGTGACTCACAGCGGGGGGAAACCGGGGAGCTGTTTTTT.

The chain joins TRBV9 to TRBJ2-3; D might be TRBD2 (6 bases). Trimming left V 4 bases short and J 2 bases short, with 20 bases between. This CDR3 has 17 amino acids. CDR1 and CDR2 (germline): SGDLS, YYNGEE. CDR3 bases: TGTGCCAGCAGCCACGGGGAAGACGGGGAGGTCACAGATACGCAGTATTTT. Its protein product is CASSHGEDGEVTDTQYF.

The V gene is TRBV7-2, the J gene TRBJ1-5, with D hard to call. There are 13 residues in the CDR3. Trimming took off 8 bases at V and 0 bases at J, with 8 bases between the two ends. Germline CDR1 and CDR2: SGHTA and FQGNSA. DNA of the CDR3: TGTGCCAGCTGTGGACTTAGCAATCAGCCCCAGCATTTT. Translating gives CASCGLSNQPQHF.

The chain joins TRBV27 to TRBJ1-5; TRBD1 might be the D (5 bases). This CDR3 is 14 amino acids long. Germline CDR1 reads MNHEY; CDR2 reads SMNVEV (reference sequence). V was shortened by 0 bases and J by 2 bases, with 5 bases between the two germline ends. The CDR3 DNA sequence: TGTGCCAGCAGTTTATCAGGGGGCAATCAGCCCCAGCATTTT. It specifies CASSLSGGNQPQHF.

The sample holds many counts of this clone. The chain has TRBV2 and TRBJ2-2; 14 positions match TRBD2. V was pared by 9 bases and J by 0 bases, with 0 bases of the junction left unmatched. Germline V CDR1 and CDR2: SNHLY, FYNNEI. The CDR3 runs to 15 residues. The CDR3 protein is CARGLAGANTGELFF. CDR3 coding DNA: TGTGCCAGGGGACTAGCGGGGGCGAACACCGGGGAGCTGTTTTTT.

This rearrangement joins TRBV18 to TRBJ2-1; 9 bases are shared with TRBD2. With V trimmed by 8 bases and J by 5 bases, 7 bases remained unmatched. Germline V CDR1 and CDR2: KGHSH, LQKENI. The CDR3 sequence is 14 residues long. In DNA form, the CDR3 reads TGTGCCAGCACTGAAAGCGGGGGGCACAATGAGCAGTTCTTC. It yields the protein CASTESGGHNEQFF. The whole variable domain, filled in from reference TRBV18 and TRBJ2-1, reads NAGVMQNPRHLVRRRGQEARLRCSPMKGHSHVYWYRQLPEEGLKFMVYLQKENIIDESGMPKERFSAEFPKEGPSILRIQQVVRGDSAAYFCASTESGGHNEQFFGPGTRLTVL.

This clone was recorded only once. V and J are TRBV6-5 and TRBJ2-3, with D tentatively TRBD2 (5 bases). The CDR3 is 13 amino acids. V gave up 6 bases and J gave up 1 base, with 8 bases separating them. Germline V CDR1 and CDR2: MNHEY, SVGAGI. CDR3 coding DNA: TGTGCCAGCAGGGGAGTGGGCACAGATACGCAGTATTTT. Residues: CASRGVGTDTQYF.

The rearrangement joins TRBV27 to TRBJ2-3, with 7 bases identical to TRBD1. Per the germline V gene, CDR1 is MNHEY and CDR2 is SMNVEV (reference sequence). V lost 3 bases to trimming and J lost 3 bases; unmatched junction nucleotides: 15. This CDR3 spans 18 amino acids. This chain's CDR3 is CASSFPSTGLIGTDTQYF. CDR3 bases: TGTGCCAGCAGTTTCCCCTCGACAGGGTTGATTGGGACAGATACGCAGTATTTT.

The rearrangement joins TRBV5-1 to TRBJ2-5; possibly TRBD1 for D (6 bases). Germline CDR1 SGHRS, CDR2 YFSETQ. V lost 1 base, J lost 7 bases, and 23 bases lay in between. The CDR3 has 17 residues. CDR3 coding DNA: TGCGCCAGCAGCTTGTTGAGTGGGGGCGACCTTTCAGGGACCCAGTACTTC. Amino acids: CASSLLSGGDLSGTQYF.

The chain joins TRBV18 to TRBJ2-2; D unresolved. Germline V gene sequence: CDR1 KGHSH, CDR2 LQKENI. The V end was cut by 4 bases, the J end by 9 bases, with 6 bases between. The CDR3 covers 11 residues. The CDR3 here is CASSLNRELFF. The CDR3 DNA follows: TGTGCCAGCTCACTAAACAGGGAGCTGTTTTTT.

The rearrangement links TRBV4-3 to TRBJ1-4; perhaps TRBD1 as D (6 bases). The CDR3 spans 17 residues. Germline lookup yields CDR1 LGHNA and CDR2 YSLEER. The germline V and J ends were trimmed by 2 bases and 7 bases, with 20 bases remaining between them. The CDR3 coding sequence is TGCGCCAGCAGCCAAATGTTCCCGAGGGGGGGAAGTGAAAAACTGTTTTTT. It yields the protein CASSQMFPRGGSEKLFF.

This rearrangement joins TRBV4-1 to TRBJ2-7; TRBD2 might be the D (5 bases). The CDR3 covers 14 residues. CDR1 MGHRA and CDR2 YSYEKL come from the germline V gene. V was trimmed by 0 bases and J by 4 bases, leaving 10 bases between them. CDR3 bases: TGCGCCAGCAGCCAAGATGGGCCGGGATACGAGCAGTACTTC. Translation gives CASSQDGPGYEQYF.

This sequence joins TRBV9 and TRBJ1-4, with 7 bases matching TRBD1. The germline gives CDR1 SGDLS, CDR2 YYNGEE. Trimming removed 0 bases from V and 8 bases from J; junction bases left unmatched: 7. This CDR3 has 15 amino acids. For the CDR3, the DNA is TGTGCCAGCAGCGTAGATGACAGGGCCCAGGAAAAACTGTTTTTT. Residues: CASSVDDRAQEKLFF. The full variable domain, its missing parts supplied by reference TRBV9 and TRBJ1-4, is DSGVTQTPKHLITATGQRVTLRCSPRSGDLSVYWYQQSLDQGLQFLIQYYNGEERAKGNILERFSAQQFPDLHSELNLSSLELGDSALYFCASSVDDRAQEKLFFGSGTQLSVL.

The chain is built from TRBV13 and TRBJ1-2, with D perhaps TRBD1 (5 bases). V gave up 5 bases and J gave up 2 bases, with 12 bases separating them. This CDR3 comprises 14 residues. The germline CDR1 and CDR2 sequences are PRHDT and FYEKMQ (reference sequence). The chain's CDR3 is CASSGEGNNYGYTF. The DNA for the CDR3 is TGTGCCAGCAGCGGGGAGGGGAACAACTATGGCTACACCTTC.

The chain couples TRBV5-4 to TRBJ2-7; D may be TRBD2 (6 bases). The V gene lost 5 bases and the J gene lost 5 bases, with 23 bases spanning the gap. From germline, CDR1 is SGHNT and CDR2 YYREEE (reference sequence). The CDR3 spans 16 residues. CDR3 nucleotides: TGTGCCAGCAGTCTGGGGCCTAGCGCCCCTTTAGACGAGCAGTACTTC. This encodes CASSLGPSAPLDEQYF. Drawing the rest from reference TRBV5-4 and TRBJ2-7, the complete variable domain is ETGVTQSPTHLIKTRGQQVTLRCSSQSGHNTVSWYQQALGQGPQFIFQYYREEENGRGNFPPRFSGLQFPNYSSELNVNALELDDSALYLCASSLGPSAPLDEQYFGPGTRLTVT.

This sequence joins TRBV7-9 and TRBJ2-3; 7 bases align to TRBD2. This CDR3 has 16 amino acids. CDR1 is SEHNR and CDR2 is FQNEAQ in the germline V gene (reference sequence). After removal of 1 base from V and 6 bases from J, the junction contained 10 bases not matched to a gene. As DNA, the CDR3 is TGTGCCAGCAGCTTAGTTTTGCGGGAGTGGACTGATACGCAGTATTTT. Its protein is CASSLVLREWTDTQYF.

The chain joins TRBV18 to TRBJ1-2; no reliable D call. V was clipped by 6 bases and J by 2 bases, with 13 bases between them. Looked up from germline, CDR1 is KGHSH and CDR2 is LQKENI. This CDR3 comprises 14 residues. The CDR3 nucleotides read TGTGCCAGCTCCCCTAGGACTCAGAACTATGGCTACACCTTC. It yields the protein CASSPRTQNYGYTF.

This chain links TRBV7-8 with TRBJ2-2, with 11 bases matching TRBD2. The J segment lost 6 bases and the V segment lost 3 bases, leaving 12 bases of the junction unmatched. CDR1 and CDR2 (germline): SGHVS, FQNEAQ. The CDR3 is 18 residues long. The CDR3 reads CASSLISLAGGSAGELFF. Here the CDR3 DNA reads TGTGCCAGCAGCTTGATTTCCCTAGCGGGGGGCTCGGCCGGGGAGCTGTTTTTT.

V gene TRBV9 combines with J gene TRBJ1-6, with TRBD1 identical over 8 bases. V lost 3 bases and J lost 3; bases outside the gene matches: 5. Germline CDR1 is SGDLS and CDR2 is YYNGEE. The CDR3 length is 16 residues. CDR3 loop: CASSAPDRGYNSPLHF. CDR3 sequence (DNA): TGTGCCAGCAGCGCCCCCGACAGGGGCTATAATTCACCCCTCCACTTT.